This entry describes one TCR beta chain. Its antigen remains undetermined. No base quality values were provided; no much bigger clone lies one nucleotide off. This specimen belongs to a study of T cells in localized non-small cell lung cancer (dated by TCRdb to the early 2020s). Looking at the study overall: The study examined T cell repertoires in approximately 240 patients with early-stage NSCLC and compared tumors with uninvolved tumor-adjacent lungs. The cohort comprised roughly 220 treatment-naïve NSCLC patients with resected, localized lung tumors. NSCLC patients had a mean age of approximately 66 years, and more than 120 were male and 85 to 110 female. The investigation overall reported the following: Since the design was exploratory, TCR variables were selected using unadjusted p-values with no false-discovery rate correction. Uninvolved tumor-adjacent lung showed the highest T cell clonality, higher than tumor, which suggests more focused antigenic responses in the uninvolved tumor-adjacent lung. Because multi-region sequencing of the tumors was not done, intratumor heterogeneity could not be ruled out. Longer overall survival was associated with higher T cell density in blood, whereas shorter survival was associated with higher clonality in adjacent lung. A median of around 57 of the top 100 tumor clones were detected in paired uninvolved adjacent lung, and some 29 of these tumor clones were also found among the top 100 clones of the paired uninvolved adjacent lung.

The immunoSEQ Assay was used to sequence TCR beta CDR3 regions from DNA. Under the source paper's analysis protocol: T cell density was computed as TCR beta template counts normalized to usable DNA estimated by amplifying housekeeping genes. Richness was estimated using the preseqR package, with extrapolation to 400,000 templates for PBMC samples and to 120,000 templates for tissue samples. Clonality was defined by subtracting Pielou's evenness from one. Tissue-enriched TCRs were identified through differential abundance testing performed on productive amino-acid clonotypes, with a minimum total count of 5 and an alpha of 0.1. The Jaccard Index and the Morisita Overlap Index were used to quantify repertoire overlap between compartments. GLIPH grouped TCR beta CDR3s together with public tetramer-defined viral CDR3s, and a viral motif had to include at least three viral sequences and also show V-gene enrichment. TCRdb mirrors the immuneACCESS table, restricted to in-frame sequences. Some clones are absent from its copies; in checked studies, under half trace to an unresolved V gene, and the reason for the others is unknown. Clone size and V and J calls were adopted from that table, with D and trimming inferred from the DNA. The sample has around 100,000 clones on record, about 87% of them singletons. The ten biggest clones cover roughly 15% of the sample.

At diagnosis, tumor, uninvolved tumor-adjacent lung and peripheral blood were collected and then preserved as a mix of FFPE and fresh-frozen material. Blood samples were analyzed as peripheral blood mononuclear cells for TCR repertoire profiling. This clonotype was sampled from a man between 35 and 75 years old with stage I squamous cell lung carcinoma. The starting material was peripheral blood, obtained before any cancer treatment.

The DNA reads TGTGCCAGCAGCTTAGTTGGGGGCAGGGACAATGAGCAGTTCTTC. It specifies CASSLVGGRDNEQFF. Rearrangement joined TRBV11-2 to TRBJ2-1, with TRBD1 tentatively as D gene (6 bases match). The V and J ends are trimmed by 1 base and 5 bases, leaving 12 bases between them. As encoded in the germline V gene, CDR1 is SGHAT while CDR2 is FQNNGV. From cysteine to phenylalanine, the CDR3 is 15 amino acids long. The kept DNA is CDR3 alone, 45 bases in frame from the first base.